The rows below give T cell receptor beta chains drawn from one sample of a study of cytomegalovirus exposure and HLA in healthy donors. Only in-frame clones appear in the TCRdb table, and some are missing; sequencing was by immunoSEQ multiplex PCR. The sample holds 120,000 or so clones, around three quarters seen once. Sequencing was done on a sample of PBMCs. These receptors came from a middle-aged woman in good health and CMV-seronegative. The CDR3 runs from the conserved cysteine through the conserved F or W. The D gene is left open where the match is weak. Clone size is not always given. Where it is, it says once, few, many or a class for expanded clones.

v_call	clone_size	j_call	d_call	cdr3_length	cdr3_aa	cdr3_nt
TRBV10-2	NA	TRBJ2-1	TRBD2	19	CASIGRLAGGLSSYNEQFF	TGCGCCAGCATAGGTCGGCTAGCGGGAGGACTTAGCTCCTACAATGAGCAGTTCTTC
TRBV5-5	NA	TRBJ1-3	TRBD1	15	CASSLAGTGGNTIYF	TGTGCCAGCAGCTTGGCCGGGACAGGAGGAAACACCATATATTTT
TRBV28	NA	TRBJ2-4	NA	13	CASSLGGWDIQYF	TGTGCCAGCAGTTTAGGGGGGTGGGACATTCAGTACTTC
TRBV28	once	TRBJ1-2	NA	12	CASGSTGPRMSF	TGTGCCAGCGGCTCAACAGGGCCGAGGATGTCCTTC
TRBV6-1	few	TRBJ2-1	TRBD1	15	CATRDRAVGRNEQFF	TGTGCCACCCGGGACAGGGCGGTCGGTAGGAATGAGCAGTTCTTC
TRBV27	NA	TRBJ2-1	NA	16	CASGYSGISSYNEQFF	TGTGCCAGCGGTTATAGCGGAATCAGCTCCTACAATGAGCAGTTCTTC
TRBV2	NA	TRBJ2-7	NA	13	CASRQDYAYEQYF	TGTGCCAGCAGACAGGACTACGCTTACGAGCAGTACTTC
TRBV27	NA	TRBJ1-2	TRBD1	13	CASSDRVPYGYTF	TGTGCCAGCAGTGACAGGGTGCCCTATGGCTACACCTTC
TRBV20-1	NA	TRBJ1-1	NA	11	CSASRKTEAFF	TGCAGTGCTAGCCGTAAAACTGAAGCTTTCTTT
TRBV4-2	once	TRBJ1-5	TRBD1	17	CASSPNSGTGIGQPQHF	TGTGCCAGCAGCCCCAATAGTGGGACAGGGATAGGTCAGCCCCAGCATTTT
TRBV2	once	TRBJ1-6	NA	14	CASADSSYNSPLHF	TGTGCCAGCGCAGACAGCTCCTATAATTCACCCCTCCACTTT